This T cell receptor beta chain was obtained from a study of beta chain features in type 1 diabetes. In the study overall: Age, gender and cell yields were alike across patients and healthy donors. Regarding the study as a whole: Moderate but significant shortening of TCRB CDR3s was recorded in all four CD4+ subsets from Type 1 diabetes patients. Reads derived from cDNA could over-represent cells showing high TCR expression.

The CDR3 sequence is 16 residues long. Germline V gene lookup returns CDR1 ENHRY and CDR2 SYGVKD. V was clipped by 3 bases and J by 1 base; unmatched bases: 8. Expressed TCRB transcripts were sequenced after all isolated RNA was converted to cDNA. Sequenced naive, central memory and regulatory T cell samples produced an average of roughly 3.9 million reads. Method: immunoSEQ multiplex PCR; TCRdb's copy keeps in-frame clones and lacks some. This table holds about 700,000 clones, 10% to 15% found once. Sorting of CD4+ naive, central memory, regulatory and stem cell-like memory cells was performed via CD45RO/CCR7/CD25/CD127/CD95/CD27. As to this clone: The antigen remains undetermined.

Input material: naive CD4+ T cells from blood. This chain connects TRBV10-3 to TRBJ1-1, with 7 bases matching TRBD1. This receptor was identified in a man younger than 30 with type 1 diabetes. CDR3 DNA sequence: TGTGCCATCAGTGATTCAACCAGGGGGAGGAACACTGAAGCTTTCTTT. Translated, it gives CAISDSTRGRNTEAFF.